The 15 T cell receptor beta chains below come from one sample, sequenced in a study of blood T cell repertoires in COVID-19. Only in-frame clones appear in the TCRdb table, and some are missing; sequencing was by immunoSEQ multiplex PCR. The sample shows some 150,000 clones, roughly nine tenths of them seen only once. Sequenced input: peripheral blood. The receptor source for this set is a woman aged 60-75 years with active COVID-19.

The CDR3 region has the DNA TGTGCCAGCAGCCAAGTTACAGGGGGCGGATCACCCCTCCACTTT. Translated, it gives CASSQVTGGGSPLHF. The rearrangement uses TRBV3-1 (or the pseudogene TRBV3-2) and TRBJ1-6; TRBD1 aligns across 9 bases. Germline trimming cut 1 base from V and 10 bases from J; bases unmatched to any gene: 5. Germline loops: CDR1 LGHDT, CDR2 YNNKEL (reference sequence). The CDR3 runs to 15 residues.

This chain uses TRBV27 with TRBJ1-1; 9 bases map to TRBD1. The CDR3 sequence is 15 residues long. Germline CDR1 and CDR2: MNHEY and SMNVEV (reference sequence). V lost 5 bases, J lost 5 bases, and 9 bases stayed unmatched. The CDR3 protein is CASSTLTGGNTEAFF. The DNA for the CDR3 is TGTGCCAGCAGTACACTTACAGGGGGCAATACTGAAGCTTTCTTT.

This clone has a single count. This chain joins TRBV4-2 and TRBJ1-4; TRBD1 matches at 8 bases. Losses at the gene ends were 4 bases for V and 8 bases for J; bases not matched to a gene: 9. The CDR3 is made up of 15 amino acids. Germline V gene data show CDR1 as LGHNA and CDR2 as YNFKEQ. The CDR3 loop reads CASSLNQGAMEKLFF. The DNA for the CDR3 is TGTGCCAGCAGCCTCAATCAGGGGGCAATGGAAAAACTGTTTTTT.

This clone was picked up one time. The rearrangement joins TRBV30 to TRBJ1-6; 7 bases line up with TRBD1. CDR1 and CDR2 from the germline V gene are GTSNPN and SVGIG (reference sequence). J gave up 7 bases and V 3 bases, and 6 bases lay outside the gene matches. The CDR3 totals 14 residues. The CDR3 reads CAWRSTGRNSPLHF. DNA of the CDR3: TGTGCCTGGAGATCGACAGGGCGAAATTCACCCCTCCACTTT.

CDR3 amino acids: CASSSASGSIDEQFF. The CDR3 coding sequence is TGTGCCAGCAGCTCGGCTAGCGGGAGTATAGATGAGCAGTTCTTC. This chain joins TRBV13 and TRBJ2-1; 10 nucleotides line up with TRBD2. Germline loops: CDR1 PRHDT, CDR2 FYEKMQ (reference sequence). Unmatched junction bases numbered 8, after V lost 4 bases and J lost 8 bases. There are 15 residues in the CDR3.

The V and J genes are TRBV2 and TRBJ2-1; a possible D gene is TRBD1 (5 bases). Germline assignment: CDR1 SNHLY and CDR2 FYNNEI. Trimming shortened V by 8 bases and J by 0 bases, and 14 bases separated the two germline ends. The CDR3 contains 15 residues. CDR3 amino acids: CASQRTPGSYNEQFF. The CDR3 DNA sequence: TGTGCCAGCCAACGGACACCCGGCTCCTACAATGAGCAGTTCTTC.

CDR3: CASSAPTTVVRVDTQYF. In nucleotides, the CDR3 is TGTGCCAGCAGTGCCCCAACGACAGTGGTCAGAGTGGATACGCAGTATTTT. The chain recombines TRBV28 with TRBJ2-3, with D possibly being TRBD1 (5 bases). Trimming took off 5 bases at V and 6 bases at J, with 24 bases between the two ends. This CDR3 is 17 amino acids long. Germline V CDR1 and CDR2: MDHEN, SYDVKM.

The chain has TRBV7-2 and TRBJ2-2, with D tentatively TRBD2 (5 bases). CDR3 length: 14 residues. V lost 4 bases and J lost 4, with 10 bases in between. Germline V CDR1 and CDR2: SGHTA, FQGNSA. The CDR3 loop is CASSSVLGTGELFF. The CDR3 DNA follows: TGTGCCAGCAGCTCGGTACTAGGCACCGGGGAGCTGTTTTTT.

This clone was detected once. This chain links TRBV7-2 with TRBJ1-2; the D gene is possibly TRBD1 (6 bases). Trimming pared 7 bases from V and 6 bases from J, leaving 9 bases between. Germline V CDR1 and CDR2: SGHTA, FQGNSA. The CDR3 is made up of 11 amino acids. CDR3 bases: TGTGCCAGCACCGCAGGGGATGGCTACACCTTC. Its translation: CASTAGDGYTF.

The V gene is TRBV2, the J gene TRBJ2-3; D is perhaps TRBD2 (6 bases). This CDR3 has 13 amino acids. V lost 5 bases and J 4 bases, leaving 10 bases between the germline ends. Germline V CDR1 and CDR2: SNHLY, FYNNEI. Here the CDR3 reads CASSIGTSDTQYF. The CDR3, as DNA: TGTGCCAGCAGTATCGGGACTTCAGATACGCAGTATTTT.

V and J are TRBV12-3 or TRBV12-4 and TRBJ2-5; 9 bases line up with TRBD1. The CDR3 length is 13 residues. Trimming took 5 bases from V and 5 from J; bases not matched to a gene: 3. The CDR3 coding sequence is TGTGCCAGCAGTGGGACAGGGTGGGAGACCCAGTACTTC. Translated: CASSGTGWETQYF.

The V and J genes are TRBV3-1 (or the pseudogene TRBV3-2) and TRBJ1-6; D perhaps matches TRBD1 (6 bases). Germline V gene sequence: CDR1 LGHDT, CDR2 YNNKEL (reference sequence). This CDR3 contains 20 residues. V was clipped by 8 bases and J by 2 bases, with 28 bases between them. CDR3 DNA sequence: TGTGCCAGCTCACCCGGACGGGGGGCCGTAATAAGGCCCTATAATTCACCCCTCCACTTT. This gives the protein CASSPGRGAVIRPYNSPLHF.

The V and J genes are TRBV7-3 and TRBJ2-1; 7 positions match TRBD2. The germline V gene has CDR1 SGHTA and CDR2 FQGTGA. CDR3 length: 15 residues. J gave up 4 bases and V 4 bases, and 7 bases lay outside the gene matches. The chain's CDR3 is CASSYLADDYNEQFF. CDR3 bases: TGTGCCAGCAGCTATCTAGCGGACGATTACAATGAGCAGTTCTTC. Based on the CDR3 plus reference TRBV7-3 and TRBJ2-1, the full variable domain is GAGVSQTPSNKVTEKGKYVELRCDPISGHTALYWYRQSLGQGPEFLIYFQGTGAADDSGLPNDRFFAVRPEGSVSTLKIQRTERGDSAVYLCASSYLADDYNEQFFGPGTRLTVL.

This clone has only one observation. The chain is built from TRBV5-4 and TRBJ2-5; 9 bases are shared with TRBD2. The CDR3 has 17 residues. J gave up 1 base and V 0 bases, and 7 bases lay outside the gene matches. Germline lookup yields CDR1 SGHNT and CDR2 YYREEE (reference sequence). Here the CDR3 DNA reads TGTGCCAGCAGCTTGGGTACTAGCGGGCCTCCCCAAGAGACCCAGTACTTC. Translation gives CASSLGTSGPPQETQYF.

The chain recombines TRBV19 with TRBJ1-5; weak D call: TRBD1 (6 bases). The germline gives CDR1 LNHDA, CDR2 SQIVND (reference sequence). This CDR3 is built from 18 residues. Trimming took off 0 bases at V and 3 bases at J, with 18 bases between the two ends. The CDR3 nucleotides read TGTGCCAGTAGTATAGATCCCGGACAGCCCGCGTACAATCAGCCCCAGCATTTT. Residues: CASSIDPGQPAYNQPQHF.